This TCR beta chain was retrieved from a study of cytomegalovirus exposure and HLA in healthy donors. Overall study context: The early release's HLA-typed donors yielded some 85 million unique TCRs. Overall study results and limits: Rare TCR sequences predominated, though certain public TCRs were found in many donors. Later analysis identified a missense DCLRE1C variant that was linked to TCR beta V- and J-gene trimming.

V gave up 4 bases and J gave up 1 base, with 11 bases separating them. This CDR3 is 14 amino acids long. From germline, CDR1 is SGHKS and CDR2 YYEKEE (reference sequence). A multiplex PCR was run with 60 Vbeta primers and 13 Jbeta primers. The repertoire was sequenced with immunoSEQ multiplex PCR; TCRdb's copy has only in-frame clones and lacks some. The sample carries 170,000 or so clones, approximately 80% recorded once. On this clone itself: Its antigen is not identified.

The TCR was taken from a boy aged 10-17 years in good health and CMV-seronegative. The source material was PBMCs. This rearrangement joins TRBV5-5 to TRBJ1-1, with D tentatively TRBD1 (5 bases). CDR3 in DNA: TGTGCCAGCAGCGCCAAGGGGCGGAACACTGAAGCTTTCTTT. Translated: CASSAKGRNTEAFF.